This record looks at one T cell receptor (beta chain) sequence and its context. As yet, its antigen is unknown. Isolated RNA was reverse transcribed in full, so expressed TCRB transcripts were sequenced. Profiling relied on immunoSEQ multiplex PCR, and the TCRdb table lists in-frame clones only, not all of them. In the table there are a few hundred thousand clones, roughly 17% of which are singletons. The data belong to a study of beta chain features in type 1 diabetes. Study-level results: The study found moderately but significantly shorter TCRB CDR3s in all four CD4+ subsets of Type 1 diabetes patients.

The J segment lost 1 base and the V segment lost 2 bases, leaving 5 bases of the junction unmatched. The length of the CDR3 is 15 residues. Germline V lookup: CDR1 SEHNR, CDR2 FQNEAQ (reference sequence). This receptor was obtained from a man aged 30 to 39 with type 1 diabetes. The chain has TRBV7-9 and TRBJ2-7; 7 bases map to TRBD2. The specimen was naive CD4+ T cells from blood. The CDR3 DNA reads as TGTGCCAGCAGCTTAAGGGGTAGCGGGTCCTACGAGCAGTACTTC. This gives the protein CASSLRGSGSYEQYF.